Each of the 26 T cell receptor beta chains below was sequenced from the same sample in a study of T cells of healthy individuals. TCRdb reanalysed the 5' RACE reads using MiXCR and keeps one entry per CDR3 protein. The table records about 40,000 distinct CDR3 sequences, 4% to 5.5% of them present only once. The receptor source for this set is a human donor in good health.

This clonotype was recorded many times. This chain connects TRBV9 to TRBJ1-2, with a tentative D call TRBD1 (5 bases). Trimming pared 5 bases from V and 7 bases from J, leaving 12 bases between. Germline CDR1 is SGDLS and CDR2 is YYNGEE. The CDR3 spans 12 residues. The CDR3 protein is CASSSGGVGYTF. As DNA, the CDR3 is TGTGCCAGCAGTTCGGGGGGGGTTGGCTACACCTTC.

The chain carries TRBV11-2 and TRBJ2-5; maybe TRBD2 (6 bases). V was cut by 5 bases and J by 5 bases, with 18 bases left in between. CDR3 size: 15 residues. Per germline, CDR1 SGHAT and CDR2 FQNNGV. The CDR3 loop is CASSPIPGGVETQYF. DNA for the CDR3: TGTGCCAGCAGCCCAATACCCGGGGGTGTTGAGACCCAGTACTTC.

Many counts were recorded for this clonotype. The chain has TRBV12-3 or TRBV12-4 and TRBJ1-1; D possibly corresponds to TRBD1 (6 bases). V was trimmed by 4 bases and J by 0 bases, leaving 12 bases between them. This CDR3 region has 15 residues. The CDR3 loop is CASSSGGALNTEAFF. DNA for the CDR3: TGTGCCAGCAGTTCCGGGGGGGCCCTGAACACTGAAGCTTTCTTT.

This clonotype was counted at least ten times. The CDR3 sequence is CASSQERREPDEQYF. The CDR3 region has the DNA TGCGCCAGCAGCCAAGAAAGGAGGGAACCGGACGAGCAGTACTTC. The chain joins TRBV4-1 to TRBJ2-7; maybe TRBD2 (6 bases). CDR3 size: 15 residues. V lost 0 bases to trimming and J lost 5 bases, with 14 bases between them. Germline V gives CDR1 MGHRA, CDR2 YSYEKL.

This clonotype was seen only a few times. V is TRBV19 and J is TRBJ2-2, with D perhaps assigned TRBD1 or TRBD2 (5 bases each). Germline values: CDR1 LNHDA, CDR2 SQIVND (reference sequence). The CDR3 totals 16 residues. V lost 1 base and J 5 bases, leaving 14 bases between the germline ends. The CDR3 spells CASSIAAREITGELFF. The CDR3 DNA follows: TGTGCCAGTAGTATAGCTGCCAGGGAGATAACCGGGGAGCTGTTTTTT. Full variable domain (rest looked up from reference TRBV19 and TRBJ2-2): DGGITQSPKYLFRKEGQNVTLSCEQNLNHDAMYWYRQDPGQGLRLIYYSQIVNDFQKGDIAEGYSVSREKKESFPLTVTSAQKNPTAFYLCASSIAAREITGELFFGEGSRLTVL.

There are many counts of this clonotype. The V gene is TRBV20-1, the J gene TRBJ2-5, with TRBD2 matching 10 bases. V was clipped by 2 bases and J by 1 base; unmatched bases: 4. Germline V gene lookup returns CDR1 DFQATT and CDR2 SNEGSKA (reference sequence). CDR3 length: 15 residues. The CDR3 nucleotides are TGCAGTGCTAGACCTAGCGGGAGATCCCAAGAGACCCAGTACTTC. Its translation: CSARPSGRSQETQYF.

This clonotype was counted ten times or more. CDR3 loop: CSVNGQGMNTEAFF. In DNA, the CDR3 is TGCAGCGTTAACGGACAGGGGATGAACACTGAAGCTTTCTTT. The V gene is TRBV29-1, the J gene TRBJ1-1, with TRBD1 matching 9 bases. The J segment lost 0 bases and the V segment lost 5 bases, leaving 4 bases of the junction unmatched. This CDR3 has 14 amino acids. CDR1 is SQVTM, CDR2 ANQGSEA, per germline.

The table lists this clonotype with many counts. The chain couples TRBV9 to TRBJ2-2, with 11 nucleotides matching TRBD2. J gave up 7 bases and V 4 bases, and 9 bases lay outside the gene matches. The CDR3 has 16 residues. Germline V gene sequence: CDR1 SGDLS, CDR2 YYNGEE. In nucleotides, the CDR3 is TGTGCCAGCAGCCAACAACTAGCGGGAGTAAGCGGGGAGCTGTTTTTT. Translation: CASSQQLAGVSGELFF.

The rearrangement links TRBV6-6 to TRBJ2-7, with 8 nucleotides matching TRBD1. V shed 2 bases, J shed 5 bases, and the junction held 14 bases outside the gene matches. Germline V lookup: CDR1 MNHNY, CDR2 SVGAGI (reference sequence). This CDR3 comprises 17 residues. The DNA for the CDR3 is TGTGCCAGCAGTTACGGGGCAGGGGGCTGGGACGTCCACGAGCAGTACTTC. The encoded protein is CASSYGAGGWDVHEQYF.

There are many counts of this clonotype. V gene TRBV11-2 combines with J gene TRBJ1-2; no firm D call. The CDR3 loop spans 17 amino acids. The V gene's germline CDR1 is SGHAT and CDR2 FQNNGV. V was clipped by 1 base and J by 4 bases, with 19 bases between them. CDR3 nucleotides: TGTGCCAGCAGCTTAGTGAAGGGATCCAGAACGTTCTATGGCTACACCTTC. It yields the protein CASSLVKGSRTFYGYTF.

This clonotype was detected a few times. The chain has TRBV4-1 and TRBJ1-1; 11 bases match TRBD1. The CDR3 has 16 residues. Germline CDR1 MGHRA, CDR2 YSYEKL. Trimming cost V 1 base and J 7 bases; bases outside gene matches: 8. CDR3 in amino acids: CASSQAPDRGRDEAFF. The CDR3, as DNA: TGCGCCAGCAGCCAAGCTCCGGACAGGGGGCGTGATGAAGCTTTCTTT.

This clonotype was counted a few times. This rearrangement joins TRBV3-1 to TRBJ2-1; TRBD2 matches 11 bases. CDR1 and CDR2 (germline): LGHDT, YNNKEL (reference sequence). CDR3 size: 13 residues. J lost 13 bases, V lost 1 base, and 3 bases had no gene match. The CDR3 is CASSQGLAGFQFF. In DNA form, the CDR3 reads TGTGCCAGCAGCCAAGGACTAGCGGGGTTTCAGTTCTTC.

This clonotype has just a few counts. V usage is TRBV2 and J usage is TRBJ2-5; 10 bases are shared with TRBD2. Trimming took 6 bases from V and 5 from J; bases not matched to a gene: 3. The CDR3 has 13 residues. Germline assignment: CDR1 SNHLY and CDR2 FYNNEI. The CDR3 nucleotides are TGTGCCAGCAGCGGACTAGCGGTCGAGACCCAGTACTTC. Translation: CASSGLAVETQYF.

This clonotype was observed at least ten times. The J gene is TRBJ1-5, the V gene TRBV10-3, with D unclear. In germline, CDR1 is ENHRY, CDR2 SYGVKD. This CDR3 is 17 amino acids long. Trimming stripped 0 bases from V and 0 bases from J, with 12 bases between. The CDR3 DNA reads TGTGCCATCAGTGAGTCGACTCTTAGGACTAGCAATCAGCCCCAGCATTTT. Encoded protein: CAISESTLRTSNQPQHF.

The chain is built from TRBV7-9 and TRBJ2-7; D is unclear. The CDR3 extends over 15 amino acids. CDR1 and CDR2 from the germline V gene are SEHNR and FQNEAQ (reference sequence). The V end was cut by 3 bases, the J end by 1 base, with 13 bases between. The CDR3 reads CASSFFGPESYEQYF. The CDR3 DNA reads as TGTGCCAGCAGCTTCTTCGGGCCTGAATCCTACGAGCAGTACTTC.

This clonotype was observed a handful of times. The rearrangement joins TRBV7-9 to TRBJ1-6; D is unclear. The CDR3 spans 15 residues. The germline V and J ends were trimmed by 5 bases and 7 bases, with 15 bases remaining between them. The germline gives CDR1 SEHNR, CDR2 FQNEAQ (reference sequence). CDR3 residues: CASSLFIGGNSPLHF. The CDR3 DNA sequence: TGTGCCAGCAGCCTCTTTATCGGCGGGAATTCACCCCTCCACTTT. The variable domain in full, with the rest retrieved from reference TRBV7-9 and TRBJ1-6, is DTGVSQNPRHKITKRGQNVTFRCDPISEHNRLYWYRQTLGQGPEFLTYFQNEAQLEKSRLLSDRFSAERPKGSFSTLEIQRTEQGDSAMYLCASSLFIGGNSPLHFGNGTRLTVT.

This clonotype was picked up many times. The chain carries TRBV20-1 and TRBJ1-1; D gene unclear. This CDR3 contains 14 residues. Trimming left V 0 bases short and J 5 bases short, with 13 bases between. From germline, CDR1 is DFQATT and CDR2 SNEGSKA (reference sequence). The DNA of the CDR3 is TGCAGTGCTAGAGATGTAGGGCCTGGAACTGAAGCTTTCTTT. Translation: CSARDVGPGTEAFF.

This clonotype was detected a few times. The chain is built from TRBV20-1 and TRBJ2-5; possible D gene TRBD2, 7 bases. This CDR3 is built from 14 residues. The germline gives CDR1 DFQATT, CDR2 SNEGSKA (reference sequence). Trimming pared 3 bases from V and 3 bases from J, leaving 14 bases between. This CDR3 reads CSARRGRVEETQYF. CDR3 nucleotides: TGCAGTGCTAGGAGGGGGAGGGTGGAAGAGACCCAGTACTTC.

This clonotype was seen at least ten times. V usage is TRBV7-8 and J usage is TRBJ1-2, with 10 positions matching TRBD1. The CDR3 has 15 residues. After removal of 5 bases from V and 4 bases from J, the junction contained 7 bases not matched to a gene. From germline, CDR1 is SGHVS and CDR2 FQNEAQ. The CDR3 loop reads CASSPFRDRGYGYTF. In nucleotides, the CDR3 is TGTGCCAGCAGCCCATTCAGGGACAGGGGCTATGGCTACACCTTC.

This clonotype was seen at least ten times. CDR3 coding DNA: TGTGCCAGCAGCTTAGGAGACAGGGGTCAGCCCCAGCATTTT. Its translation is CASSLGDRGQPQHF. The V call is TRBV11-2, the J call TRBJ1-5, with 8 bases fitting TRBD1. CDR3 length: 14 amino acids. With 1 base clipped from V and 6 bases from J, the junction kept 2 bases outside the gene matches. Looked up from germline, CDR1 is SGHAT and CDR2 is FQNNGV.

This rearrangement joins TRBV18 to TRBJ1-2; D gene uncertain. Germline-derived CDR1 and CDR2 are KGHSH and LQKENI. This CDR3 is built from 12 residues. V shed 2 bases and J shed 6 bases, with 7 bases lying between them. The CDR3 loop is CASSPDRDGYTF. DNA of the CDR3: TGTGCCAGCTCACCAGATCGAGATGGCTACACCTTC.

The chain links TRBV29-1 to TRBJ2-5; TRBD1 agrees at 8 bases. Germline assignment: CDR1 SQVTM and CDR2 ANQGSEA. The V segment lost 1 base and the J segment 4 bases; nucleotides outside the gene matches: 11. The CDR3 runs 16 residues. This chain's CDR3 is CSVEGEARTGRETQYF. CDR3 bases: TGCAGCGTTGAAGGGGAGGCTCGGACAGGGAGAGAGACCCAGTACTTC. The full variable domain, completed using reference TRBV29-1 and TRBJ2-5, is SAVISQKPSRDICQRGTSLTIQCQVDSQVTMMFWYRQQPGQSLTLIATANQGSEATYESGFVIDKFPISRPNLTFSTLTVSNMSPEDSSIYLCSVEGEARTGRETQYFGPGTRLLVL.

This clonotype was observed at least ten times. The chain has TRBV5-1 and TRBJ2-5; no clear D. The CDR3 spans 13 residues. V lost 5 bases and J lost 3, with 11 bases in between. Germline CDR1 and CDR2: SGHRS and YFSETQ. The CDR3 coding sequence is TGCGCCAGCAGATTTCTTGCTGAAGAGACCCAGTACTTC. Protein: CASRFLAEETQYF.

The rearrangement joins TRBV6-1 to TRBJ2-4; no reliable D call. CDR1 is MNHNS, CDR2 SASEGT, per germline. The CDR3 length is 11 residues. For the CDR3, the DNA is TGTGTCACAGCCACGGTGAACATTCAGTACTTC. Protein: CVTATVNIQYF.

Many counts were recorded for this clonotype. The gene calls are TRBV29-1 and TRBJ1-1; D gene unclear. This CDR3 contains 14 residues. V lost 2 bases and J 1 base, leaving 11 bases between the germline ends. Per germline, CDR1 SQVTM and CDR2 ANQGSEA. For the CDR3, the DNA is TGCAGCGTTGAATGGAGGGTGCGGAACACTGAAGCTTTCTTT. Protein sequence: CSVEWRVRNTEAFF.

This clonotype was seen ten or more times. The rearrangement uses TRBV27 and TRBJ2-1; 7 bases agree with TRBD2. CDR3 length: 13 amino acids. Germline lookup yields CDR1 MNHEY and CDR2 SMNVEV (reference sequence). V lost 9 bases, J lost 0 bases, and 2 bases stayed unmatched. The CDR3 nucleotides read TGTGCCAGGAGCGGGGCCTCCTACAATGAGCAGTTCTTC. Translated, it gives CARSGASYNEQFF.